This entry features one T cell receptor (beta chain) sequence. Its cognate antigen is unknown. These data come from a study of blood T cells in healthy people across ages. For the second PCR, which ran for roughly 6 to 12 cycles, a sample-barcoded 5' primer and a J-beta primer mix were used. TCRdb reprocessed the 5' RACE reads with MiXCR, giving one entry per CDR3 protein. The table shows 600,000 to 850,000 distinct CDR3 sequences, with 20% to 25% occurring only once. General observations from the study: Getting older went along with TCR beta diversity per million T cells dropping roughly linearly.

These data were likewise used in another study, on T cells of mothers and their children. From that paper: Related mother-child pairs showed slightly higher but non-significant overlap than unrelated pairs.

The TCR was taken from a boy younger than 18 in good health. The sequenced sample was blood.

The CDR3 DNA reads TGTGCCAGCCGGATAGCGGGGGGGGAAGAGACCCAGTACTTC. This encodes CASRIAGGEETQYF. The chain carries TRBV28 and TRBJ2-5, with TRBD2 identical over 11 bases. The CDR3 totals 14 residues. The J segment lost 3 bases and the V segment lost 8 bases, leaving 5 bases of the junction unmatched. Per germline, CDR1 MDHEN and CDR2 SYDVKM. Based on the CDR3 plus reference TRBV28 and TRBJ2-5, the full variable domain is DVKVTQSSRYLVKRTGEKVFLECVQDMDHENMFWYRQDPGLGLRLIYFSYDVKMKEKGDIPEGYSVSREKKERFSLILESASTNQTSMYLCASRIAGGEETQYFGPGTRLLVL.